Shown below are 5 T cell receptor beta chains from a single sample sequenced in a study of shared clonotypes between healthy human individuals. Here immunoSEQ multiplex PCR was the method, and the copy in TCRdb shows in-frame clones only, minus some. Of over 2 million clones detected, approximately 95% appear once; the ten largest clones hold 0.13%. Input material: naive CD4+ T cells sorted from blood. The subset: CD45RA+ positively selected. The receptors were gathered from a young man in good health.

The V and J genes are TRBV6-5 and TRBJ2-7; D call uncertain. Germline V gives CDR1 MNHEY, CDR2 SVGAGI. The length of the CDR3 is 15 residues. Trimming left V 0 bases short and J 3 bases short, with 12 bases between. CDR3 sequence reads: CASSYSTLGGYEQYF. The DNA of the CDR3 is TGTGCCAGCAGTTACTCGACCCTGGGCGGCTACGAGCAGTACTTC.

The rearrangement joins TRBV9 to TRBJ2-1; 7 nucleotides line up with TRBD2. Trimming cost V 0 bases and J 6 bases; bases outside gene matches: 9. This CDR3 region has 16 residues. Germline values: CDR1 SGDLS, CDR2 YYNGEE. The CDR3 spells CASSVAPAGLGNEQFF. DNA for the CDR3: TGTGCCAGCAGCGTAGCTCCAGCGGGGCTAGGCAATGAGCAGTTCTTC.

On this clone: The identical CDR3 is also encoded by other nucleotide sequences in the sample. The V call is TRBV7-3, the J call TRBJ2-1; 12 bases map to TRBD2. This CDR3 region has 15 residues. The germline gives CDR1 SGHTA, CDR2 FQGTGA. J was trimmed by 4 bases and V by 5 bases; bases with no gene match: 3. In nucleotides, the CDR3 is TGTGCCAGCAGCCTAGCGGGGGGGCCGTACAATGAGCAGTTCTTC. As protein: CASSLAGGPYNEQFF.

The chain links TRBV6-1 to TRBJ1-2, with TRBD1 as a possible D gene (5 bases). The germline V and J ends were trimmed by 3 bases and 3 bases, with 11 bases remaining between them. The CDR3 loop spans 14 amino acids. The germline CDR1 and CDR2 sequences are MNHNS and SASEGT. CDR3 region: CASSEWGWDYGYTF. CDR3 sequence (DNA): TGTGCCAGCAGTGAGTGGGGGTGGGACTATGGCTACACCTTC.

This sequence joins TRBV9 and TRBJ1-6; 8 bases align to TRBD1. The CDR3 contains 14 residues. Germline CDR1 reads SGDLS; CDR2 reads YYNGEE. The V segment lost 1 base and the J segment 9 bases; nucleotides outside the gene matches: 3. The DNA for the CDR3 is TGTGCCAGCAGCGTAAGGGACAGGATTTCACCCCTCCACTTT. It specifies CASSVRDRISPLHF.